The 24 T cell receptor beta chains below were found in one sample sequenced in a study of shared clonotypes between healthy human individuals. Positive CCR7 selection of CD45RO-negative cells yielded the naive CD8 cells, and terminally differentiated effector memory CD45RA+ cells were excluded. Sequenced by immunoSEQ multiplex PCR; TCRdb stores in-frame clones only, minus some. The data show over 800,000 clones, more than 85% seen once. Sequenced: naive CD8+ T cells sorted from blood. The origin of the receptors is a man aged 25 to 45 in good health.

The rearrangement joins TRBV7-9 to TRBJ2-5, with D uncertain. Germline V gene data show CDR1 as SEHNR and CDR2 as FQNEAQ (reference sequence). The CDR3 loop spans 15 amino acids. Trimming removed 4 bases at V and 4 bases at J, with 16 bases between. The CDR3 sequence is CASSSPLDMAETQYF. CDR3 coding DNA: TGTGCCAGCAGCTCGCCTTTAGACATGGCAGAGACCCAGTACTTC.

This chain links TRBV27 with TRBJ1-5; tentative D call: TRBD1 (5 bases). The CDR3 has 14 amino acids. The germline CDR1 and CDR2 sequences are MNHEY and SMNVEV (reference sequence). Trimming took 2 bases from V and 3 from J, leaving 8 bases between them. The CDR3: CASSLPGNNQPQHF. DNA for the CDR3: TGTGCCAGCAGTTTACCAGGGAACAATCAGCCCCAGCATTTT.

The CDR3 DNA sequence: TGCGCCAGCAGCCAAGTGGGACTAGCGGCCACCGGGGAGCTGTTTTTT. This sequence encodes CASSQVGLAATGELFF. The chain links TRBV4-1 to TRBJ2-2; 11 bases map to TRBD2. The germline V gene has CDR1 MGHRA and CDR2 YSYEKL. After removal of 1 base from V and 4 bases from J, the junction contained 2 bases not matched to a gene. The CDR3 has 16 residues.

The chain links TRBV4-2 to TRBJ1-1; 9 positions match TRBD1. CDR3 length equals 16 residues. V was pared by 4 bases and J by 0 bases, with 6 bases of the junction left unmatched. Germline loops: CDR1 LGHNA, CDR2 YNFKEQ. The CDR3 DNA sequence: TGTGCCAGCAGCCCCATGGGACAGGGCATGAACACTGAAGCTTTCTTT. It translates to CASSPMGQGMNTEAFF.

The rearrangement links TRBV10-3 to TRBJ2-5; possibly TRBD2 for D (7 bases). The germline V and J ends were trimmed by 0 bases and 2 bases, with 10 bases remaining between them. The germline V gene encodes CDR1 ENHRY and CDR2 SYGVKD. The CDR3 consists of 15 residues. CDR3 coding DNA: TGTGCCATCAGTGAGTCCGGGGGGCGACAAGAGACCCAGTACTTC. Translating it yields CAISESGGRQETQYF.

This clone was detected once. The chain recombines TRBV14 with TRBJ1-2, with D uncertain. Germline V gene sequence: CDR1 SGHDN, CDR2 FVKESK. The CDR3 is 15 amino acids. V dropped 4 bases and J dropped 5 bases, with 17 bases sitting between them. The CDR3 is CASSPYQGGDYGYTF. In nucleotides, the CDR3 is TGTGCCAGCAGCCCATACCAAGGCGGAGATTATGGCTACACCTTC.

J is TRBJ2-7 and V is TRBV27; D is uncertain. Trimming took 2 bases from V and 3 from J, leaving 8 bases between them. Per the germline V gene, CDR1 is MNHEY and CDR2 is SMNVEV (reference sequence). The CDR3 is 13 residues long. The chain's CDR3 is CASSLTPGYEQYF. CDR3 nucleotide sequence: TGTGCCAGCAGTTTAACCCCGGGCTACGAGCAGTACTTC.

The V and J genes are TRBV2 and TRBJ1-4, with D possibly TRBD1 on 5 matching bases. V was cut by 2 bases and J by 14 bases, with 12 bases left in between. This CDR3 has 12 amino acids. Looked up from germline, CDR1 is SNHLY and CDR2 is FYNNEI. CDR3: CASSEWEDTLFF. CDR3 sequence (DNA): TGTGCCAGCAGTGAATGGGAGGACACTCTGTTTTTT.

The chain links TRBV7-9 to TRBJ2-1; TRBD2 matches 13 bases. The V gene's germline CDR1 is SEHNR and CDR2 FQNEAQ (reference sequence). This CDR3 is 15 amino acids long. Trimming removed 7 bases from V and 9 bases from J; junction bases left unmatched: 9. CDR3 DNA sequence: TGTGCCAGCACTCCGACTAGCGGGAGGACCGGTGAGCAGTTCTTC. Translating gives CASTPTSGRTGEQFF.

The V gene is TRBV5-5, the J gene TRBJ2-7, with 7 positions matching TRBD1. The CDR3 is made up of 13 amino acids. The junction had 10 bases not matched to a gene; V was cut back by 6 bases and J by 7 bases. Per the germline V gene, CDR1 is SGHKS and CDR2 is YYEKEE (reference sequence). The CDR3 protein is CASITKGAGEQYF. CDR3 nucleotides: TGTGCCAGCATCACCAAGGGGGCTGGGGAGCAGTACTTC.

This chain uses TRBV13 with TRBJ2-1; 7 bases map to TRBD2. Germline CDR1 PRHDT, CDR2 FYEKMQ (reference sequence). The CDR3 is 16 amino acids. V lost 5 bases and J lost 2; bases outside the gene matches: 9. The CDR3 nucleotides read TGTGCCAGCAGCCCCGACTCTAGCGGACCCTACAATGAGCAGTTCTTC. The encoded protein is CASSPDSSGPYNEQFF. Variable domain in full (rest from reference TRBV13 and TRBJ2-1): AAGVIQSPRHLIKEKRETATLKCYPIPRHDTVYWYQQGPGQDPQFLISFYEKMQSDKGSIPDRFSAQQFSDYHSELNMSSLELGDSALYFCASSPDSSGPYNEQFFGPGTRLTVL.

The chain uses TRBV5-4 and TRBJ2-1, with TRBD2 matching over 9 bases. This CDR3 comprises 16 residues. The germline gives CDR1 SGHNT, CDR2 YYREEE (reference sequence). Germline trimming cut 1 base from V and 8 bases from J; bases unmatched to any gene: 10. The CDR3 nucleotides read TGTGCCAGCAGCTTGATGGGTAGCGGGAGTCCCCATGAGCAGTTCTTC. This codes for CASSLMGSGSPHEQFF.

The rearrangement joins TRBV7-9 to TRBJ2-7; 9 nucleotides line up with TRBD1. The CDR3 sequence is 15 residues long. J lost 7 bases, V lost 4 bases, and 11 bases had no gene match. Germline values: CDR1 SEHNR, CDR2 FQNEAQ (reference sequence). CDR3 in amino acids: CASSSGTGYSGEQYF. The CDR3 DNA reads TGTGCCAGCAGCTCCGGGACAGGGTATTCGGGGGAGCAGTACTTC.

The CDR3 DNA reads as TGTGCCAGCACTGAAGGCGTAGTGTGGACAGGGCAGGGTCAACGGAGGTGTCAGCCCCAGCATTTT. Amino acids: CASTEGVVWTGQGQRRCQPQHF. The chain is built from TRBV21-1 and TRBJ1-5; TRBD1, the table's D call, lacks a check against the DNA. TRBV21-1 is shown as a pseudogene. This CDR3 is built from 22 residues.

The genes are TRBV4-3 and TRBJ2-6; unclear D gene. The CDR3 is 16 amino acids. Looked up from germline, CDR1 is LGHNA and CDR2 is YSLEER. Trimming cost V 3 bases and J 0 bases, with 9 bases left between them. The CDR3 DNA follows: TGCGCCAGCAGCCAGGACGGAAGCTCTGGGGCCAACGTCCTGACTTTC. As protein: CASSQDGSSGANVLTF.

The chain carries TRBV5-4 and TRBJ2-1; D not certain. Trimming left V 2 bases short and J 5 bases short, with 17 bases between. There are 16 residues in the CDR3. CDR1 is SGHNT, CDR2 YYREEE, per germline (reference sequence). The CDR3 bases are TGTGCCAGCAGCTTATATCGTTACAGCGAAAACAATGAGCAGTTCTTC. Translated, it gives CASSLYRYSENNEQFF.

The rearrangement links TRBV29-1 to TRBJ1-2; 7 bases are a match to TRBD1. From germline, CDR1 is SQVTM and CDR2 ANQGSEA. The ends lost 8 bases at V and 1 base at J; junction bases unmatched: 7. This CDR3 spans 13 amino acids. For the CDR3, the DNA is TGCAGCACCCGGGACAGCAATAACTATGGCTACACCTTC. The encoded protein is CSTRDSNNYGYTF.

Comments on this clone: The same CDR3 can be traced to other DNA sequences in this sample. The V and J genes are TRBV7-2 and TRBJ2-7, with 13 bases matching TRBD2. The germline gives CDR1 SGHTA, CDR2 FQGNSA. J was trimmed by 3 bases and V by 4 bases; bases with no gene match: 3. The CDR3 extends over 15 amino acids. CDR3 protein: CASSWGLAGSYEQYF. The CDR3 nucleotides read TGTGCCAGCAGCTGGGGACTAGCGGGAAGCTACGAGCAGTACTTC.

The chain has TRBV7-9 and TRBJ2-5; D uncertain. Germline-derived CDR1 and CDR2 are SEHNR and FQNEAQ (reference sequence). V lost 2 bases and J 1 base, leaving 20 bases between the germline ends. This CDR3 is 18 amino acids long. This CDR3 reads CASSLLVAESSTQETQYF. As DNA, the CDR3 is TGTGCCAGCAGCTTATTGGTGGCAGAGTCGAGTACCCAAGAGACCCAGTACTTC.

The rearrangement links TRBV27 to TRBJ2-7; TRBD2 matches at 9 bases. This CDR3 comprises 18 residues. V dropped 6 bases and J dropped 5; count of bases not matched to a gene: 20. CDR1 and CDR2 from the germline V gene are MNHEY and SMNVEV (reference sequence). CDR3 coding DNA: TGTGCCAGCAGACCACGAGGGGCTAGCGGGAAGGGGTTTGACGAGCAGTACTTC. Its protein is CASRPRGASGKGFDEQYF.

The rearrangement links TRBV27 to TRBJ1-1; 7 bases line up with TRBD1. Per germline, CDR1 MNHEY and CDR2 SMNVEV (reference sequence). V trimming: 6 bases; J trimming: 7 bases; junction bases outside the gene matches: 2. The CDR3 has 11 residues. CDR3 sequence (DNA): TGTGCCAGCAGCAGGGGGGGTGAAGCTTTCTTT. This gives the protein CASSRGGEAFF.

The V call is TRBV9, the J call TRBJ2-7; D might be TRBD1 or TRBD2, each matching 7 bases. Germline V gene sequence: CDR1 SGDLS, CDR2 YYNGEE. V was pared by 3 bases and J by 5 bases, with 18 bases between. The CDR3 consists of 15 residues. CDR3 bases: TGTGCCAGCAGCGCCAGGGGGGGGCGCAACAACGAGCAGTACTTC. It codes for CASSARGGRNNEQYF.

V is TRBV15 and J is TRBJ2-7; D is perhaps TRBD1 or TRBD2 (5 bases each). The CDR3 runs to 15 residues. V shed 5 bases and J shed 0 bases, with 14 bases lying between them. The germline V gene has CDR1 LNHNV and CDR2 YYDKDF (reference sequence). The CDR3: CATSVRPGPSYEQYF. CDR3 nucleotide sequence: TGTGCCACCAGCGTTCGTCCGGGGCCCTCCTACGAGCAGTACTTC.

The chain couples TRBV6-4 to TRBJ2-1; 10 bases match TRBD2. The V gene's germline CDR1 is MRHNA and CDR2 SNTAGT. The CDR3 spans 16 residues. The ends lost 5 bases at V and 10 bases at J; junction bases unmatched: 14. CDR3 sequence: CASSSFPGLASVEQFF. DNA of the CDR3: TGTGCCAGCAGTTCCTTTCCGGGACTAGCGTCAGTGGAGCAGTTCTTC.